The TCR beta chain under discussion was sequenced for a study of CD8 T cells in Susac syndrome. This clonotype was seen only once. Random-hexamer reverse transcription was applied to about 0.45 to 1 ug RNA. TCRdb processed the immunoSEQ multiplex PCR reads anew with MiXCR; each CDR3 protein has one entry. The sample holds about 120,000 distinct CDR3 sequences, around 90% seen once. The sequenced target, TCR beta, came from blood CD8+ and CD4+ T cells. Negative isolation yielded CD4+ and CD8+ T cells, and FACS enriched TEMRA cells. This CDR3 is 14 amino acids long. Trimming shortened V by 0 bases and J by 1 base, and 6 bases separated the two germline ends. Germline V CDR1 and CDR2: LGHNA, YSLEER.

The clonotype was recovered from a human donor in good health. Sample: CD4+ T cells from PBMCs. The V call is TRBV4-3, the J call TRBJ2-5; D is unresolved. Here the CDR3 DNA reads TGCGCCAGCAGCCAAGAAGTAGCCCAAGAGACCCAGTACTTC. Amino acids: CASSQEVAQETQYF.